This paragraph reports one T cell receptor (beta chain). Antigen: not known. Sequencing used immunoSEQ multiplex PCR; TCRdb keeps in-frame clones, though not all of them. This sample yields hundreds of thousands of clones, of which around 78% are seen a single time; 4.5% to 7% belongs to the top ten. Germline CDR1 SQVTM, CDR2 ANQGSEA. CDR3 length equals 13 residues. The V end was cut by 6 bases, the J end by 5 bases, with 16 bases between. This sample stems from a study of cytomegalovirus exposure and HLA in healthy donors. Findings and caveats of the study: Rare TCR sequences predominated, though certain public TCRs were found in many donors. A classifier reportedly called cytomegalovirus status with high sensitivity and specificity.

The clonotype comes from a woman aged 18-29 years in good health and CMV-seronegative. Sequences were obtained from PBMCs. The rearrangement joins TRBV29-1 to TRBJ1-2; weak D call: TRBD1 (5 bases). CDR3 sequence (DNA): TGCAGCGTGAGAGCCGACACAGGATATGGCTACACCTTC. Its protein product is CSVRADTGYGYTF.